The present T cell receptor (beta chain) was sequenced within a study of CD8 T cells in ankylosing spondylitis. TCRdb analysed the 5' RACE reads with MiXCR anew, one entry per CDR3 protein. The sample yields approximately 350,000 distinct CDR3 sequences, roughly 14% seen once. The CDR3 sequence is 15 residues long. The germline V gene encodes CDR1 SGDLS and CDR2 YYNGEE. With 4 bases clipped from V and 8 bases from J, the junction kept 10 bases outside the gene matches. This clonotype came up a few times. The rearrangement joins TRBV9 to TRBJ2-1; 9 bases map to TRBD1. Sequencing was carried out using blood, either unsorted or a sorted T cell fraction (not recorded which). This receptor was obtained from a male donor with ankylosing spondylitis or in good health (not recorded which). CDR3 amino acids: CASSPRGTGFDEQFF. In DNA form, the CDR3 reads TGTGCCAGCAGCCCGCGGGGGACAGGGTTCGATGAGCAGTTCTTC.